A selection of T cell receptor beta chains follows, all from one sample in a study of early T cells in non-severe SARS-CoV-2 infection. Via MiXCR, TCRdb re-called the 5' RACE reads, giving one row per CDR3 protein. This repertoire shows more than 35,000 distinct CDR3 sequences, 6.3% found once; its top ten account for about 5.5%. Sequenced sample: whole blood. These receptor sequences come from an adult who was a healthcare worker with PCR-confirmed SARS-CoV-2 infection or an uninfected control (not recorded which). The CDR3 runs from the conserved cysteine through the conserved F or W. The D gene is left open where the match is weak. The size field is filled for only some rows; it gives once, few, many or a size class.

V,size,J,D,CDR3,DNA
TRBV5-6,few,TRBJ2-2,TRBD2,CASLNLAGVSGELFF,TGTGCCAGCCTTAACTTAGCGGGAGTTTCCGGGGAGCTGTTTTTT
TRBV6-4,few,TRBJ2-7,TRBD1,CASSPTDRLEYF,TGTGCCAGCAGTCCAACGGACAGGTTGGAGTACTTC
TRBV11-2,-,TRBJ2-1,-,CASSLDQWNEQFF,TGTGCCAGCAGCTTAGATCAGTGGAATGAGCAGTTCTTC
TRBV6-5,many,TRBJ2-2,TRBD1,CASGQGADTGELFF,TGTGCCAGCGGACAGGGGGCTGACACCGGGGAGCTGTTTTTT
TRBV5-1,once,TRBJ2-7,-,CASTRDIFSYEQYF,TGCGCCAGCACTCGAGACATTTTCTCCTACGAGCAGTACTTC
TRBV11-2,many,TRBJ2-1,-,CASSLVGSPYNEQFF,TGTGCCAGCAGCTTAGTCGGGAGCCCCTACAATGAGCAGTTCTTC
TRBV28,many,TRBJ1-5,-,CASSSAGGAENQPQHF,TGTGCCAGCAGTTCCGCGGGAGGGGCCGAGAATCAGCCCCAGCATTTT
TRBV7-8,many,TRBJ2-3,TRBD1,CASSRDRDKGTDTQYF,TGTGCCAGCAGCCGGGACAGGGATAAGGGCACAGATACGCAGTATTTT
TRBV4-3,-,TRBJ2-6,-,CASSQRGSASGANVLTF,TGCGCCAGCAGCCAACGAGGCTCTGCGTCTGGGGCCAACGTCCTGACTTTC
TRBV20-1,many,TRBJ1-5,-,CSVLRGRDQPQHF,TGCAGTGTCCTTCGGGGACGAGATCAGCCCCAGCATTTT
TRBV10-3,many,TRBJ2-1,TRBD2,CAISESGLAGPYNEQFF,TGTGCCATCAGTGAATCGGGACTAGCGGGCCCTTACAATGAGCAGTTCTTC
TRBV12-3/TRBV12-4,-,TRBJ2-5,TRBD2,CASSTGLAETQYF,TGTGCCAGCAGTACGGGACTAGCCGAGACCCAGTACTTC
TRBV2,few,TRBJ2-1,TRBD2,CASSAGGSSYNEQFF,TGTGCCAGCAGTGCGGGGGGGAGTTCCTACAATGAGCAGTTCTTC
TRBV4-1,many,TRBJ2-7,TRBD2,CASSQVEASGSNEQYF,TGCGCCAGCAGCCAAGTTGAGGCTAGCGGGAGCAACGAGCAGTACTTC
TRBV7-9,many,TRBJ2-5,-,CASSQGRETQYF,TGTGCCAGCAGCCAGGGTCGGGAGACCCAGTACTTC
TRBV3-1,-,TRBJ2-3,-,CASSQDRHWQYF,TGTGCCAGCAGCCAAGATCGCCACTGGCAGTATTTT
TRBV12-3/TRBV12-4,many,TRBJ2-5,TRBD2,CASKNSGGRETQYF,TGTGCCAGCAAAAATAGCGGGGGGCGAGAGACCCAGTACTTC
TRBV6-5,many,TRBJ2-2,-,CASIGRNTGELFF,TGTGCCAGCATAGGCAGAAACACCGGGGAGCTGTTTTTT
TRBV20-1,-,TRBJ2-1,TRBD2,CSARRVAGAFEQFF,TGCAGTGCTAGACGCGTAGCGGGAGCGTTTGAGCAGTTCTTC
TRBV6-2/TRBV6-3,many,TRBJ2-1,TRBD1,CASGGGQGNYNEQFF,TGTGCCAGCGGGGGGGGACAGGGAAACTACAATGAGCAGTTCTTC
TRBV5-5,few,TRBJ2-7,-,CASSWLASYEQYF,TGTGCCAGCAGCTGGCTCGCATCCTACGAGCAGTACTTC
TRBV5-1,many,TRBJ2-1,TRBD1,CASSPTPGTGSYNEQFF,TGCGCCAGCAGCCCAACACCCGGGACAGGGTCCTACAATGAGCAGTTCTTC
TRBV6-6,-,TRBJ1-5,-,CASRASNQPQHF,TGTGCCAGCAGGGCCAGCAATCAGCCCCAGCATTTT
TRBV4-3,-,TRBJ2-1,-,CASSQGSSWSDEQFF,TGCGCCAGCAGCCAAGGGAGTTCTTGGAGCGATGAGCAGTTCTTC
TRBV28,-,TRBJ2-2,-,CASSYHASRAGELFF,TGTGCCAGCAGCTACCACGCTTCACGGGCCGGGGAGCTGTTTTTT
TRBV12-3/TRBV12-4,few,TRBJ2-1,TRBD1,CASSSLYLDRGYSVDEQFF,TGTGCCAGCAGTTCCTTGTACCTGGACAGGGGTTACTCCGTGGATGAGCAGTTCTTC
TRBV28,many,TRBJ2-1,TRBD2,CASSTPSGRAVNEQFF,TGTGCCAGCAGTACCCCTAGCGGGAGGGCCGTAAATGAGCAGTTCTTC
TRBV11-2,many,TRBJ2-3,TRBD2,CASSTTSGRDTQYF,TGTGCCAGCAGCACGACTAGCGGGAGAGATACGCAGTATTTT
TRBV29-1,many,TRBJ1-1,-,CSVGDQGKAFF,TGCAGCGTTGGGGACCAGGGGAAAGCTTTCTTT
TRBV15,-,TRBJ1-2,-,CATGTGFGYTF,TGTGCCACCGGCACCGGGTTCGGCTACACCTTC
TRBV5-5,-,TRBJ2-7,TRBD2,CASSLDGTSNYEQYF,TGTGCCAGCAGCTTGGACGGGACTAGCAACTACGAGCAGTACTTC
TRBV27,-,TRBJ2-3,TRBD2,CASSLSASGTYTDTQYF,TGTGCCAGCAGTTTATCGGCTAGCGGGACATACACAGATACGCAGTATTTT